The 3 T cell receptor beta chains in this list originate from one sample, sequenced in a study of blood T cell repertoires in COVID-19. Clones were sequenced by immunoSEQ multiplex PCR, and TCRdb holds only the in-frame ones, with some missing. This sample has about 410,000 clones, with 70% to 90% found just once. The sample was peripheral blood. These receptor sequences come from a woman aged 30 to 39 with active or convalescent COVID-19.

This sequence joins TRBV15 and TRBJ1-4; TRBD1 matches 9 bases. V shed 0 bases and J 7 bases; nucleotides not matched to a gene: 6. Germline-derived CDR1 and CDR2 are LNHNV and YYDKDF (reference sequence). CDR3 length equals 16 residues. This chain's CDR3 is CATSRDVTGGGEKLFF. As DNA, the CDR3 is TGTGCCACCAGCAGAGATGTCACAGGGGGCGGTGAAAAACTGTTTTTT.

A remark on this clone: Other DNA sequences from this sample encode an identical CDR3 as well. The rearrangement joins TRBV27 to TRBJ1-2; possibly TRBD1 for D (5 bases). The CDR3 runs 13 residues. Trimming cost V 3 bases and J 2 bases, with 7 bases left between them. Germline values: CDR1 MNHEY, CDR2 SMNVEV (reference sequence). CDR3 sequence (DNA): TGTGCCAGCAGTTTTCGGGGGAACTATGGCTACACCTTC. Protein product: CASSFRGNYGYTF.

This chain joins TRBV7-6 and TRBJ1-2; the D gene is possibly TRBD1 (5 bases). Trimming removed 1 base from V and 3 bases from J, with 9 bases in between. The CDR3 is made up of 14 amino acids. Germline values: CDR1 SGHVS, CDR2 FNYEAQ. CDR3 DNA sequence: TGTGCCAGCAGCTTAGAGGGGCAGGACTATGGCTACACCTTC. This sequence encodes CASSLEGQDYGYTF.